The clone carrying this T cell receptor (beta chain) occurred a few times. Its specificity is not known. This sample is part of a study of CD8 T cells in ankylosing spondylitis. General observations from the study: Disease-associated clones were reportedly significantly overrepresented in matched ankylosing spondylitis synovial fluid. Disease-linked clones were CD8+ and relatively rare in peripheral blood. A number of the motif variants had already been described in reactive arthritis synovial fluid and blood. A TCR beta motif made of 7 to 9 highly homologous variants seemed typical of ankylosing spondylitis blood.

Quantitative 5'-RACE was performed with molecular barcodes, and it yielded the TCR beta libraries. TCRdb ran MiXCR on the 5' RACE reads and lists one entry per CDR3 protein. Of about 540,000 distinct CDR3 sequences in the sample, 12% were seen once. Germline CDR1 reads SNHLY; CDR2 reads FYNNEI. V was shortened by 6 bases and J by 4 bases, with 15 bases between the two germline ends. CDR3 length equals 14 residues. Source material: blood, either unsorted or a sorted T cell fraction (not recorded which). This TCR was recovered from a male donor with ankylosing spondylitis. The rearrangement joins TRBV2 to TRBJ1-1; D is undetermined. CDR3 in amino acids: CASRSREGSTEAFF. DNA of the CDR3: TGTGCCAGCAGGAGCCGGGAGGGTAGCACTGAAGCTTTCTTT.